A selection of T cell receptor beta chains follows, all from one sample in a study of T cells in Graves' hyperthyroidism and ophthalmopathy. TCRdb ran MiXCR on the multiplex PCR reads and lists one entry per CDR3 protein. This table has a few hundred thousand distinct CDR3 sequences, around 20% appearing once. Sequenced sample: blood. These receptors were taken from a man between 18 and 29 years old with Graves' hyperthyroidism. CDR3s include the opening cysteine and the closing phenylalanine or tryptophan. The order of the fields is V gene, J gene, D gene, clone size, CDR3 protein, CDR3 DNA. A D gene is named only where the DNA matches it firmly. Clone size is not always given. Where it is, it says once, few, many or a class for expanded clones.

>TRBV12-3/TRBV12-4|TRBJ2-7|-|many
CASKGTNSYEQYF
TGTGCCAGCAAAGGGACAAATTCCTACGAGCAGTACTTC
>TRBV2|TRBJ1-5|-|many
CASTQDSNQPQHF
TGTGCCAGCACACAGGATAGCAATCAGCCCCAGCATTTT
>TRBV11-2|TRBJ1-3|TRBD1|-
CASSQDRASGNTIYF
TGTGCCAGCAGCCAAGACAGGGCTTCTGGAAACACCATATATTTT
>TRBV5-1|TRBJ1-1|-|-
CASSLGAGAPEAFF
TGCGCCAGCAGCTTGGGGGCAGGGGCCCCTGAAGCTTTCTTT
>TRBV28|TRBJ2-4|-|many
CASRSSDDKNIQYF
TGTGCCAGCAGATCTAGCGATGACAAAAACATTCAGTACTTC
>TRBV20-1|TRBJ1-2|-|-
CGGGGDSYGYTF
TGCGGAGGGGGGGGGGATAGCTATGGCTACACCTTC
>TRBV28|TRBJ2-2|TRBD2|few
CASSLIPGRGSGELFF
TGTGCCAGCAGTTTAATCCCCGGGAGGGGTAGCGGGGAGCTGTTTTTT
>TRBV6-2/TRBV6-3|TRBJ2-7|TRBD2|many
CASSYGGGAAYEQYF
TGTGCCAGCAGTTACGGCGGGGGGGCGGCCTACGAGCAGTACTTC
>TRBV4-3|TRBJ2-2|TRBD1|-
CASSPPGGEATGELCF
TGCGCCAGCAGCCCACCAGGGGGCGAGGCCACCGGGGAGCTGTGTTTT
>TRBV12-3/TRBV12-4|TRBJ1-5|TRBD1|many
CASSLDRNLNQPQHF
TGTGCCAGCAGTCTGGACAGGAATCTCAATCAGCCCCAGCATTTT
>TRBV2|TRBJ2-5|-|many
CASSDRTQQETQYF
TGTGCCAGCAGTGATCGGACACAACAAGAGACCCAGTACTTC
>TRBV28|TRBJ2-4|-|few
CASSKTGFQNIQYF
TGTGCCAGCAGCAAGACAGGATTCCAAAACATTCAGTACTTC
>TRBV5-1|TRBJ1-1|-|many
CASSLYWNTEAFF
TGCGCCAGCAGCTTGTACTGGAACACTGAAGCTTTCTTT
>TRBV6-1|TRBJ1-2|-|many
CASSSLQGFDGYTF
TGTGCCAGCAGTAGTCTACAGGGATTCGATGGCTACACCTTC
>TRBV2|TRBJ2-5|TRBD2|few
CATSGTIQETQYF
TGTGCCACCTCCGGGACTATCCAAGAGACCCAGTACTTC
>TRBV2|TRBJ1-1|TRBD1|many
CASTDGGQAASTEAFF
TGTGCCAGCACAGACGGCGGACAGGCGGCATCCACTGAAGCTTTCTTT
>TRBV29-1|TRBJ2-5|-|many
CSVENRAEQETQYF
TGCAGCGTTGAAAACCGGGCAGAACAAGAGACCCAGTACTTC
>TRBV19|TRBJ1-5|-|few
CASRQHSNQPQHF
TGTGCCAGTAGACAGCATAGCAATCAGCCCCAGCATTTT